This passage covers 23 T cell receptor beta chains from one sample sequenced in a study of blood T cell repertoires in COVID-19. Profiled with immunoSEQ multiplex PCR; TCRdb holds only in-frame clones, not every one. The profile shows tens of thousands of clones, about 79% of them singletons. The specimen sequenced was peripheral blood. Receptors were obtained from a woman aged 45-60 years with acute or convalescent COVID-19.

The sample holds a few counts of this clone. V is TRBV21-1 and J is TRBJ2-7; TRBD2 reflects the table's D call only, with no check against the DNA. TRBV21-1 is a pseudogene locus. This CDR3 is 15 amino acids long. DNA for the CDR3: TGTGCCAGCAGCAAAGAACGGGAGGGATCCCACGAGCAGTACTTC. It specifies CASSKEREGSHEQYF.

This chain uses TRBV7-9 with TRBJ1-1; the match to TRBD1 covers 10 bases. The CDR3 has 16 residues. The V segment lost 4 bases and the J segment 3 bases; nucleotides outside the gene matches: 8. Germline-derived CDR1 and CDR2 are SEHNR and FQNEAQ (reference sequence). CDR3 sequence (DNA): TGTGCCAGCAGCTCACCGCCCGGGACAGGGGACACTGAAGCTTTCTTT. Protein sequence: CASSSPPGTGDTEAFF.

Only one count was recorded for this clone. The V gene is TRBV2, the J gene TRBJ1-5; weak D call: TRBD1 (6 bases). The CDR3 spans 15 residues. Germline CDR1 and CDR2: SNHLY and FYNNEI. Deletions cut 6 bases from V and 0 bases from J, with 12 bases between. CDR3 region: CASRGDIPSNQPQHF. The CDR3 DNA reads as TGTGCCAGCAGGGGGGACATCCCTAGCAATCAGCCCCAGCATTTT.

The V call is TRBV6-5, the J call TRBJ2-7; 7 positions match TRBD1. The CDR3 totals 15 residues. The V gene end was trimmed by 6 bases and the J gene end by 0 bases; junction bases not matched to a gene: 8. Germline V gene lookup returns CDR1 MNHEY and CDR2 SVGAGI. The CDR3 loop is CASSRRTGSSYEQYF. CDR3 DNA: TGTGCCAGCAGCCGCCGGACAGGCAGCTCCTACGAGCAGTACTTC.

The chain employs TRBV7-2 and TRBJ2-1; D not certain. The CDR3 totals 12 residues. V gave up 6 bases and J gave up 7 bases, with 10 bases separating them. The germline V gene encodes CDR1 SGHTA and CDR2 FQGNSA. CDR3 region: CASRGYGNEQFF. The CDR3 DNA reads as TGTGCCAGCAGGGGCTACGGTAATGAGCAGTTCTTC.

This CDR3 is CASSSGQNYGYTF. In DNA, the CDR3 is TGTGCCAGCAGCTCGGGACAGAATTATGGCTACACCTTC. The chain couples TRBV7-8 to TRBJ1-2, with 7 bases identical to TRBD1. Looked up from germline, CDR1 is SGHVS and CDR2 is FQNEAQ. The CDR3 consists of 13 residues. Trimming at V came to 4 bases and at J to 5 bases, leaving 4 bases not matched to a gene.

This chain links TRBV12-3 or TRBV12-4 with TRBJ1-1; TRBD1 matches at 7 bases. CDR3 length: 13 residues. The J segment lost 7 bases and the V segment lost 3 bases, leaving 5 bases of the junction unmatched. CDR3 sequence (DNA): TGTGCCAGCAGTTTTAGACAGGGAGGTGAAGCTTTCTTT. Translated: CASSFRQGGEAFF.

The chain recombines TRBV19 with TRBJ1-2, with 8 bases matching TRBD1. The V and J ends lost 4 bases and 0 bases, in that order; junction bases with no gene match: 7. The germline V gene has CDR1 LNHDA and CDR2 SQIVND (reference sequence). This CDR3 has 16 amino acids. CDR3 amino acids: CASSTRQGLANYGYTF. The CDR3 coding sequence is TGTGCCAGTAGTACCCGACAGGGGTTAGCTAACTATGGCTACACCTTC. Drawing the rest from reference TRBV19 and TRBJ1-2, the complete variable domain is DGGITQSPKYLFRKEGQNVTLSCEQNLNHDAMYWYRQDPGQGLRLIYYSQIVNDFQKGDIAEGYSVSREKKESFPLTVTSAQKNPTAFYLCASSTRQGLANYGYTFGSGTRLTVV.

This clone was detected only a few times. CDR3 sequence reads: CASSEGLREGEETQYF. CDR3 nucleotides: TGTGCCAGCAGTGAAGGGCTGCGGGAGGGCGAAGAGACCCAGTACTTC. The rearrangement links TRBV2 to TRBJ2-5; 9 bases fit TRBD2. CDR1 is SNHLY, CDR2 FYNNEI, per germline. The CDR3 is 16 amino acids. The trim removed 1 base at V and 3 bases at J, leaving 6 bases unmatched.

The chain recombines TRBV5-4 with TRBJ2-5, with D tentatively TRBD1 (6 bases). Germline CDR1 and CDR2: SGHNT and YYREEE (reference sequence). The CDR3 runs to 15 residues. Trimming cost V 4 bases and J 6 bases, with 19 bases left between them. The CDR3 region has the DNA TGTGCCAGCAGCCCCCCCGGGAACAGGGCGAAGACCCAGTACTTC. The encoded protein is CASSPPGNRAKTQYF.

The chain has TRBV2 and TRBJ1-2; D not certain. The CDR3 runs 12 residues. The germline V gene encodes CDR1 SNHLY and CDR2 FYNNEI. Trimming left V 8 bases short and J 7 bases short, with 14 bases between. CDR3 region: CASPGKTGGYTF. Here the CDR3 DNA reads TGTGCCAGCCCCGGGAAAACGGGTGGCTACACCTTC.

The gene calls are TRBV7-2 and TRBJ2-1, with D possibly TRBD2 on 6 matching bases. V gave up 5 bases and J gave up 5 bases, with 13 bases separating them. Germline V lookup: CDR1 SGHTA, CDR2 FQGNSA. The CDR3 runs to 14 residues. CDR3 bases: TGTGCCAGCAGCCGCCCCGGCGGGAACAATGAGCAGTTCTTC. Encoded protein: CASSRPGGNNEQFF.

The genes are TRBV15 and TRBJ1-1; no clear D gene. Germline V gene lookup returns CDR1 LNHNV and CDR2 YYDKDF (reference sequence). V lost 6 bases to trimming and J lost 7 bases, with 21 bases between them. The CDR3 runs to 15 residues. CDR3 residues: CATRGSSGGSNEAFF. The CDR3 DNA sequence: TGTGCCACCAGGGGGAGTTCTGGTGGCTCCAATGAAGCTTTCTTT.

This sequence joins TRBV9 and TRBJ1-1, with TRBD1 identical over 8 bases. The junction had 6 bases not matched to a gene; V was cut back by 3 bases and J by 5 bases. Per germline, CDR1 SGDLS and CDR2 YYNGEE. The CDR3 totals 14 residues. CDR3: CASSAQGAGTEAFF. The CDR3 region has the DNA TGTGCCAGCAGCGCCCAGGGGGCTGGTACTGAAGCTTTCTTT.

The chain has TRBV11-2 and TRBJ2-7; 7 nucleotides align to TRBD2. CDR1 and CDR2 (germline): SGHAT, FQNNGV. This CDR3 contains 15 residues. V gave up 1 base and J gave up 3 bases; unmatched junction bases: 6. The chain's CDR3 is CASSLGTSLLYEQYF. The CDR3 bases are TGTGCCAGCAGCTTAGGGACTAGTTTACTCTACGAGCAGTACTTC.

This clone was picked up one time. The chain is built from TRBV6-5 and TRBJ2-7, with D maybe TRBD1 (6 bases). Germline V gene data show CDR1 as MNHEY and CDR2 as SVGAGI. The CDR3 extends over 13 amino acids. Trimming stripped 6 bases from V and 5 bases from J, with 14 bases between. The CDR3 DNA follows: TGTGCCAGCAGGATGACAGGTGGCAACGAGCAGTACTTC. Its protein product is CASRMTGGNEQYF.

The chain has TRBV6-6 and TRBJ2-1; 7 bases align to TRBD2. V gave up 5 bases and J gave up 8 bases; unmatched junction bases: 18. Germline V lookup: CDR1 MNHNY, CDR2 SVGAGI (reference sequence). This CDR3 is 17 amino acids long. The CDR3 bases are TGTGCCAGCAGTCCTGTTTTGGTGGGGGGGTCTTGGGATGAGCAGTTCTTC. Residues: CASSPVLVGGSWDEQFF.

The chain combines TRBV15 with TRBJ1-3, with 7 bases aligning to TRBD1. Unmatched junction bases numbered 15, after V lost 1 base and J lost 0 bases. CDR3 size: 20 residues. The germline CDR1 and CDR2 sequences are LNHNV and YYDKDF (reference sequence). The CDR3 coding sequence is TGTGCCACCAGCAGAGGTCGCAGGGGGTTTCGGCTGCCCTCTGGAAACACCATATATTTT. Its translation: CATSRGRRGFRLPSGNTIYF.

The chain uses TRBV6-2 or TRBV6-3 and TRBJ2-5; 8 bases align to TRBD2. There are 18 residues in the CDR3. Germline V lookup: CDR1 MNHEY, CDR2 SVGEGT. Trimming removed 1 base from V and 4 bases from J; junction bases left unmatched: 14. The CDR3 protein is CASSYWAAGGFNRETQYF. As DNA, the CDR3 is TGTGCCAGCAGTTACTGGGCCGCGGGGGGATTTAATCGAGAGACCCAGTACTTC.

The rearrangement links TRBV2 to TRBJ2-1, with 9 bases fitting TRBD2. V trimming: 5 bases; J trimming: 8 bases; junction bases outside the gene matches: 10. This CDR3 is 15 amino acids long. Germline V gene lookup returns CDR1 SNHLY and CDR2 FYNNEI. CDR3 residues: CASSIAGAPRDEQFF. The CDR3 bases are TGTGCCAGCAGTATAGCGGGGGCCCCCCGGGATGAGCAGTTCTTC. The entire variable domain, with the rest obtained from reference TRBV2 and TRBJ2-1, is as follows: EPEVTQTPSHQVTQMGQEVILRCVPISNHLYFYWYRQILGQKVEFLVSFYNNEISEKSEIFDDQFSVERPDGSNFTLKIRSTKLEDSAMYFCASSIAGAPRDEQFFGPGTRLTVL.

This clone showed up just once. The chain combines TRBV29-1 with TRBJ2-7, with 11 nucleotides matching TRBD2. With 7 bases clipped from V and 4 bases from J, the junction kept 6 bases outside the gene matches. This CDR3 comprises 13 residues. From germline, CDR1 is SQVTM and CDR2 ANQGSEA. The CDR3 DNA reads as TGCAGCGCCCGACTAGCGGGATTGTACGAGCAGTACTTC. Its protein is CSARLAGLYEQYF.

The V gene is TRBV6-6, the J gene TRBJ1-2; 7 bases agree with TRBD1. Germline lookup yields CDR1 MNHNY and CDR2 SVGAGI (reference sequence). This CDR3 has 12 amino acids. Trimming cost V 6 bases and J 4 bases; bases outside gene matches: 2. The CDR3 region has the DNA TGTGCCAGCAGCCGGGACAGCTATGGCTACACCTTC. It encodes CASSRDSYGYTF.

This chain joins TRBV4-3 and TRBJ1-1; D uncertain. V lost 0 bases to trimming and J lost 1 base, with 3 bases between them. This CDR3 has 13 residues. Germline CDR1 LGHNA, CDR2 YSLEER. CDR3 region: CASSQDRNTEAFF. Written as DNA, the CDR3 is TGCGCCAGCAGCCAAGATCGGAACACTGAAGCTTTCTTT.